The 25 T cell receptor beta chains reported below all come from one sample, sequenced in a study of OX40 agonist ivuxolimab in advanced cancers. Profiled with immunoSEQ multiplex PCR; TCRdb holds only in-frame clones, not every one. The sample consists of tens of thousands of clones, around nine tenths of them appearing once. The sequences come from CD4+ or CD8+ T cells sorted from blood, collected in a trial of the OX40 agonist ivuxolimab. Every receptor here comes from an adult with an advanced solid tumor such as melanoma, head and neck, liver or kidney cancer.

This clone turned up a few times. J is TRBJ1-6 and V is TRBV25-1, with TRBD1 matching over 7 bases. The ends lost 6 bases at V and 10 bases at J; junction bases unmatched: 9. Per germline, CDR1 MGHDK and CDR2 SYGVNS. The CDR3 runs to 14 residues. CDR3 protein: CASSRHRGHSPLHF. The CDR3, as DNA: TGTGCCAGCAGCCGTCACAGGGGTCACTCACCCCTCCACTTT.

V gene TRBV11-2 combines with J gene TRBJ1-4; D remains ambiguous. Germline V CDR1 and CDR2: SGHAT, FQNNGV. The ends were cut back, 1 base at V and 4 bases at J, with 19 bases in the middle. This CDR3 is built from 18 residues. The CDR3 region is CASSLGRNNAGYNEKLFF. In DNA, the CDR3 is TGTGCCAGCAGCTTAGGACGGAACAATGCGGGTTATAATGAAAAACTGTTTTTT.

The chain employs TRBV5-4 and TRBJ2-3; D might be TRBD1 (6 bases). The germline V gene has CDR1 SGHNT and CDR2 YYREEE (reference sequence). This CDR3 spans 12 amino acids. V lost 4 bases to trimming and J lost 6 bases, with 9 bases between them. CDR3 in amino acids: CASSPGADTQYF. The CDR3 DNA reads TGTGCCAGCAGCCCAGGGGCGGATACGCAGTATTTT.

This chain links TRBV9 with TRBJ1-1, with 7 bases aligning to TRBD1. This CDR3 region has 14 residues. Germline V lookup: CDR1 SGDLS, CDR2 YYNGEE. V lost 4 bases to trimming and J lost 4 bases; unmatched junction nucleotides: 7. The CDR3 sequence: CASSRDSPGTEAFF. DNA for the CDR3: TGTGCCAGCAGCAGGGACAGCCCGGGCACTGAAGCTTTCTTT.

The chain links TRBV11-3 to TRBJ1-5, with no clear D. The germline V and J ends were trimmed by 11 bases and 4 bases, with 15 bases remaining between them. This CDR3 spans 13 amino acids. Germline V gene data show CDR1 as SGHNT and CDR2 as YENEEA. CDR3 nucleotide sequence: TGTGCCTTAGTCCTGGGCCGTAATCAGCCCCAGCATTTT. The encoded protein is CALVLGRNQPQHF.

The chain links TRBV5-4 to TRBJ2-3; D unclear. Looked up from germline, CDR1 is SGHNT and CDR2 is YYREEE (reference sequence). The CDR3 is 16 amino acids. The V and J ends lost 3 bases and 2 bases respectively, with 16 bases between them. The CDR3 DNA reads TGTGCCAGCAGCTCCTCCGTTTTTTACAACACAGATACGCAGTATTTT. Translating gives CASSSSVFYNTDTQYF. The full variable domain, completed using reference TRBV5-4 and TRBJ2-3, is ETGVTQSPTHLIKTRGQQVTLRCSSQSGHNTVSWYQQALGQGPQFIFQYYREEENGRGNFPPRFSGLQFPNYSSELNVNALELDDSALYLCASSSSVFYNTDTQYFGPGTRLTVL.

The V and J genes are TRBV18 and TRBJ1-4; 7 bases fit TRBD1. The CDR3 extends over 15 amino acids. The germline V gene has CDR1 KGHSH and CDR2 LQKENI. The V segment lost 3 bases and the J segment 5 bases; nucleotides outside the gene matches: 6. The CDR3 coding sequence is TGTGCCAGCTCACCCGGGGGACAGCAAAATGAAAAACTGTTTTTT. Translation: CASSPGGQQNEKLFF.

As DNA, the CDR3 is TGCGCCAGCAGCCAAGATTTAAGGACGGCTTCTGGCTACACCTTC. Its protein is CASSQDLRTASGYTF. This chain connects TRBV4-3 to TRBJ1-2; D is uncertain. Trimming removed 0 bases from V and 7 bases from J, with 15 bases in between. This CDR3 region has 15 residues. Germline assignment: CDR1 LGHNA and CDR2 YSLEER.

The CDR3 DNA is TGCAGCGTTGATTTAGGGGCAGGTGGGAACACTGAAGCTTTCTTT. It codes for CSVDLGAGGNTEAFF. The chain combines TRBV29-1 with TRBJ1-1, with TRBD1 as a possible D gene (5 bases). Trimming took 3 bases from V and 1 from J, leaving 15 bases between them. CDR1 SQVTM and CDR2 ANQGSEA come from the germline V gene. CDR3 size: 15 residues.

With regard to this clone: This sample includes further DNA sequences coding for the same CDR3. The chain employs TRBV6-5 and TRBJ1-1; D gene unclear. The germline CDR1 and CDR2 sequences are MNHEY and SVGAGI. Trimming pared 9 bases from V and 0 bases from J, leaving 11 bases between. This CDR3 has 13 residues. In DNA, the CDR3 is TGTGCCAGTTCCAGTCTCCTGAACACTGAAGCTTTCTTT. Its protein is CASSSLLNTEAFF.

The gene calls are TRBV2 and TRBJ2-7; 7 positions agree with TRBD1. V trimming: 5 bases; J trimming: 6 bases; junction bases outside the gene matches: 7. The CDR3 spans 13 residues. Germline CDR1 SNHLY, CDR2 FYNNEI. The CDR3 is CASSQDRPSEQYF. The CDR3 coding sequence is TGTGCCAGCAGTCAGGACAGGCCCAGCGAGCAGTACTTC.

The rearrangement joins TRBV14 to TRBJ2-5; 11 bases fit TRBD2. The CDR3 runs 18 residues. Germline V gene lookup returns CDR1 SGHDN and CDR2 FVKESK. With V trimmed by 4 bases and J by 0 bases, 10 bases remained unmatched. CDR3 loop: CASSPLAGTSGYQETQYF. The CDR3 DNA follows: TGTGCCAGCAGCCCCCTAGCCGGGACTAGCGGCTACCAAGAGACCCAGTACTTC.

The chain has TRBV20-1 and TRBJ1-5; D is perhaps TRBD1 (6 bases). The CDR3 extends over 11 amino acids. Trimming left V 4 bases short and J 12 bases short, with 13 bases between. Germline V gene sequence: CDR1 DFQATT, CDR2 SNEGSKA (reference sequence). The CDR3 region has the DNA TGCAGTGCTACCCAGGAGGACAGCCAGCATTTT. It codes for CSATQEDSQHF.

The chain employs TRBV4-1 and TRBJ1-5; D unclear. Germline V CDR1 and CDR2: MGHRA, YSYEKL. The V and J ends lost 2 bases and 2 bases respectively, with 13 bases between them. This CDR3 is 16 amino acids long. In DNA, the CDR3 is TGCGCCAGCAGCCAATTGGCCGCCCTGGGCAATCAGCCCCAGCATTTT. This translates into CASSQLAALGNQPQHF.

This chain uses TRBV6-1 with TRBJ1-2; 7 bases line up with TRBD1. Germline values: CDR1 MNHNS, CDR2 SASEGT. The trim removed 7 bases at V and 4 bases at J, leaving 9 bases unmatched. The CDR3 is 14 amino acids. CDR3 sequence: CASTYGGQIYGYTF. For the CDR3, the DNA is TGTGCCAGCACCTATGGGGGACAGATCTATGGCTACACCTTC.

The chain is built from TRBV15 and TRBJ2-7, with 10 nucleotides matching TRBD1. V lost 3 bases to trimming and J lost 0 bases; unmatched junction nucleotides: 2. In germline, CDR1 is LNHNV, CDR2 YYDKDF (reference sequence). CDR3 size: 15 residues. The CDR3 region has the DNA TGTGCCACCAGCAGTGGGACAGGGGACTCCTACGAGCAGTACTTC. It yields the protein CATSSGTGDSYEQYF.

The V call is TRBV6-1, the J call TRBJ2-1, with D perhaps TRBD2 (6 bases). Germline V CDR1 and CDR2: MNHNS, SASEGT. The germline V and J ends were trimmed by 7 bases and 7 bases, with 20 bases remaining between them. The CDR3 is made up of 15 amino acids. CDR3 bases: TGTGCCAGCAAGCAGGGAGGAGGATTAGAGAATGAGCAGTTCTTC. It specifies CASKQGGGLENEQFF.

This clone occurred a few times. CDR3 sequence reads: CSAHAGFGYTF. The CDR3 bases are TGCAGTGCTCATGCGGGCTTTGGCTACACCTTC. J is TRBJ1-2 and V is TRBV20-1; the D is unclear. CDR1 and CDR2 from the germline V gene are DFQATT and SNEGSKA (reference sequence). This CDR3 is built from 11 residues. V lost 5 bases and J lost 7, with 11 bases in between.

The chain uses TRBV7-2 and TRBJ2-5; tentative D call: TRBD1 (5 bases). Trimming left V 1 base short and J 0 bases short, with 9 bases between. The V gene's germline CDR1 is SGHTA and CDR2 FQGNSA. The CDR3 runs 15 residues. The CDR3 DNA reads TGTGCCAGCAGCTTAGGCCCAGGGTACCAAGAGACCCAGTACTTC. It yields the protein CASSLGPGYQETQYF.

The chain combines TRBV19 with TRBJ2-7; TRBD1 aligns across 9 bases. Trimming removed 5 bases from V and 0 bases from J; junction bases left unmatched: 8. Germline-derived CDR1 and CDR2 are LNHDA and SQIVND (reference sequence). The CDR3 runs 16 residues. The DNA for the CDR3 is TGTGCCAGTAGTCCAATACAGGGGGCTAGCTCCTACGAGCAGTACTTC. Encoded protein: CASSPIQGASSYEQYF.

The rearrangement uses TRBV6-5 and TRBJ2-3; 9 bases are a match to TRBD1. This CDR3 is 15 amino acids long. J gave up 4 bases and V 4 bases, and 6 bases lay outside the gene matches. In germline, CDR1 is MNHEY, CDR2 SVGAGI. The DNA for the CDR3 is TGTGCCAGCAGTTCCCCAACAGGGGGCCCAGATACGCAGTATTTT. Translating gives CASSSPTGGPDTQYF.

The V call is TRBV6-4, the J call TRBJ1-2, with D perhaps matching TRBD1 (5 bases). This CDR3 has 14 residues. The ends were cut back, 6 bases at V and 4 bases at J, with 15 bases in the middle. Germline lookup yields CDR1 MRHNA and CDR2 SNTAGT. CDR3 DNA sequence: TGTGCCAGCAGACCAGGGTCAGGTAGCTATGGCTACACCTTC. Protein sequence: CASRPGSGSYGYTF.

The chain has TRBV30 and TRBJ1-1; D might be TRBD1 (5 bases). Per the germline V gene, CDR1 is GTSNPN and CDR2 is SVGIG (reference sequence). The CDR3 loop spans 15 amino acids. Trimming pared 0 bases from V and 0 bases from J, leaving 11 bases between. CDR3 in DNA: TGTGCCTGGAGTGTACGCGGGGGTGTGAACACTGAAGCTTTCTTT. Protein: CAWSVRGGVNTEAFF.

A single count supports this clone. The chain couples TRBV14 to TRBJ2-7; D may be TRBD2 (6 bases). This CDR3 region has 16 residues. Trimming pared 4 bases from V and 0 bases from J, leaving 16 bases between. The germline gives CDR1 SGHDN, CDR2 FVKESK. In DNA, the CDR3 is TGTGCCAGCAGCCCACTCCGCGGGGAAAGCTCCTACGAGCAGTACTTC. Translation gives CASSPLRGESSYEQYF.

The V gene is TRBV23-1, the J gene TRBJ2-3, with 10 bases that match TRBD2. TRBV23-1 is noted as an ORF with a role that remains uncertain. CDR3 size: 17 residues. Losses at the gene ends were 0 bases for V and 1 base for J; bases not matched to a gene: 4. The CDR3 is CASSQSRGLAGTDTQYF. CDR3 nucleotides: TGCGCCAGCAGTCAATCGAGAGGACTAGCGGGCACAGATACGCAGTATTTT.